This T cell receptor beta chain was retrieved from a study of blood T cell repertoires in COVID-19. Study summary: Samples representing acute and convalescent COVID-19 were sourced from the United States, Italy and Spain. Nucleic acid was either cDNA or gDNA, and it came from T cells, B-cell-depleted T cells, or PBMCs.

Original analysis: Amplification of reference gene primers was used by the study to estimate nucleated cell counts. Generated by immunoSEQ multiplex PCR, the TCRdb table keeps only in-frame clones and is missing some. V, J and clone size are those of that table, while D and trimming were read from the DNA. The profile shows 110,000 or so clones, 81% of them singletons. CDR3 length equals 13 residues. The germline CDR1 and CDR2 sequences are SQVTM and ANQGSEA. V was clipped by 7 bases and J by 5 bases, with 17 bases between them. The sample taken for sequencing was peripheral blood. The sequence was obtained from a man aged 50-60 years with acute or convalescent COVID-19. The J gene is TRBJ1-2, the V gene TRBV29-1; weak D call: TRBD1 (6 bases). CDR3 residues: CSAVQTGGYGYTF. CDR3 in DNA: TGCAGCGCTGTCCAGACAGGAGGTTATGGCTACACCTTC.